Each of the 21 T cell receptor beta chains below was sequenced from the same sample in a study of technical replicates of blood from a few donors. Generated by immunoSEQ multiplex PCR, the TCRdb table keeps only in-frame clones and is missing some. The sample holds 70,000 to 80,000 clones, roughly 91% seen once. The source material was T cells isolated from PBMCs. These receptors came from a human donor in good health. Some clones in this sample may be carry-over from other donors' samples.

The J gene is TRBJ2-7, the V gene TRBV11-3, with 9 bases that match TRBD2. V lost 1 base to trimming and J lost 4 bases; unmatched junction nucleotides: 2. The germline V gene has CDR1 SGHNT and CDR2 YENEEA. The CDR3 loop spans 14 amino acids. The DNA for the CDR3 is TGTGCCAGCAGCTTAGGCGGGAGGGAATACGAGCAGTACTTC. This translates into CASSLGGREYEQYF.

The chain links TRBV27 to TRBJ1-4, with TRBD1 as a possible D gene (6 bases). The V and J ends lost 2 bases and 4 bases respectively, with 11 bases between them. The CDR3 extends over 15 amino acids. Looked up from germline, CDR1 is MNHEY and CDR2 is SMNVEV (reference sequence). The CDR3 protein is CASSLVGQLNEKLFF. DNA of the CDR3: TGTGCCAGCAGTTTAGTAGGACAGCTTAATGAAAAACTGTTTTTT. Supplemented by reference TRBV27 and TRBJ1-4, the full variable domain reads EAQVTQNPRYLITVTGKKLTVTCSQNMNHEYMSWYRQDPGLGLRQIYYSMNVEVTDKGDVPEGYKVSRKEKRNFPLILESPSPNQTSLYFCASSLVGQLNEKLFFGSGTQLSVL.

CDR3 sequence reads: CASSRNYRAGQFITSYEQYF. The CDR3 nucleotides read TGTGCCAGCAGCCGAAACTATCGGGCGGGGCAGTTTATCACATCCTACGAGCAGTACTTC. The gene calls are TRBV7-8 and TRBJ2-7; a weak D match, TRBD2 (6 bases). Germline V gene data show CDR1 as SGHVS and CDR2 as FQNEAQ. This CDR3 spans 20 amino acids. Trimming shortened V by 5 bases and J by 1 base, and 30 bases separated the two germline ends.

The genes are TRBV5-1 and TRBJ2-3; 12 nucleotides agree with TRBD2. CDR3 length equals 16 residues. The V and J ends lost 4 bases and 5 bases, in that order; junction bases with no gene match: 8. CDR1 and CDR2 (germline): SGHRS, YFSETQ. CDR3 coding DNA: TGCGCCAGCAGCACGGGACTAGCGGGCGGGGTAGATACGCAGTATTTT. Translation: CASSTGLAGGVDTQYF.

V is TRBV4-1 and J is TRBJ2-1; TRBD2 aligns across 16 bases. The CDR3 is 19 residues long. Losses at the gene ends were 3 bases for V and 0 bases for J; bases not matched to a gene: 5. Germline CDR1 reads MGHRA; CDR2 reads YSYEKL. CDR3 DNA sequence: TGCGCCAGCAGCCACCCGGGACTAGCGGGAGGGACCTCCTACAATGAGCAGTTCTTC. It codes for CASSHPGLAGGTSYNEQFF.

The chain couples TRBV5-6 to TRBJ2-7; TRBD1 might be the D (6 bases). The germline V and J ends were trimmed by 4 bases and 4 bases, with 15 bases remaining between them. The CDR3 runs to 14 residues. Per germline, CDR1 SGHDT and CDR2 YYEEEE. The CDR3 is CASSHGQFGYEQYF. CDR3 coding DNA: TGTGCCAGCAGCCACGGACAGTTCGGGTACGAGCAGTACTTC. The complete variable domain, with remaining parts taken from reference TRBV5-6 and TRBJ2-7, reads DAGVTQSPTHLIKTRGQQVTLRCSPKSGHDTVSWYQQALGQGPQFIFQYYEEEERQRGNFPDRFSGHQFPNYSSELNVNALLLGDSALYLCASSHGQFGYEQYFGPGTRLTVT.

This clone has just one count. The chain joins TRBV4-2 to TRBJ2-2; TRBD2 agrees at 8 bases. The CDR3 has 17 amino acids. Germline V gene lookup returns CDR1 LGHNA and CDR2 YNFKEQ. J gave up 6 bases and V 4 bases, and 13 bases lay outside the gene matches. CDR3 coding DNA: TGTGCCAGCAGCCTATCAGTCGGGACTAGGCGTTCCGGGGAGCTGTTTTTT. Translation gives CASSLSVGTRRSGELFF.

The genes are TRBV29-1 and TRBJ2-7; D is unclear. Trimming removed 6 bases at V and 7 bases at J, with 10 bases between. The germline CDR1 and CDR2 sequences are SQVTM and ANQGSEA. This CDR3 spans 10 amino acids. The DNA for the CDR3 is TGCAGCGTCTACCCGAGAGAGCAGTACTTC. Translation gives CSVYPREQYF.

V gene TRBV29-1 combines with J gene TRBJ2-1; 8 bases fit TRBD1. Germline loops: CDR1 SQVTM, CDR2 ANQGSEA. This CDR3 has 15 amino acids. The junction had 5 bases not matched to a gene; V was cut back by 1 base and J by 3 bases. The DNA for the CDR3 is TGCAGCGTTGAAGGTGACAGGGGTTTCTACAATGAGCAGTTCTTC. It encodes CSVEGDRGFYNEQFF.

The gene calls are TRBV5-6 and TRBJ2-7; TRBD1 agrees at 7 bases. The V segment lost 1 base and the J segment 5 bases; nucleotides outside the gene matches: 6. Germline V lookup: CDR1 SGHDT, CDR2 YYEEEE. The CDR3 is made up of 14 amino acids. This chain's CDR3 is CASSLIDRAHEQYF. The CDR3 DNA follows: TGTGCCAGCAGCTTGATCGACAGGGCCCACGAGCAGTACTTC.

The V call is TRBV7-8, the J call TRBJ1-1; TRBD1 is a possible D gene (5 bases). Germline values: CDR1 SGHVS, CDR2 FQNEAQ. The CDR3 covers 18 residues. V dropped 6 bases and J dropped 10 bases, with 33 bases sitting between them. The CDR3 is CASRPDRYTDPRSTLAFF. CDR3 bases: TGTGCCAGCAGACCTGACAGATACACTGATCCGAGGTCGACTCTAGCTTTCTTT.

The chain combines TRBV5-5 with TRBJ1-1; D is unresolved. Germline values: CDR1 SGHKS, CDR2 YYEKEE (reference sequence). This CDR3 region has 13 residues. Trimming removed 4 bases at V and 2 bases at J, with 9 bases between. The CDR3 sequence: CASSVGPNTEAFF. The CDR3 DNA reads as TGTGCCAGCAGCGTTGGGCCAAACACTGAAGCTTTCTTT.

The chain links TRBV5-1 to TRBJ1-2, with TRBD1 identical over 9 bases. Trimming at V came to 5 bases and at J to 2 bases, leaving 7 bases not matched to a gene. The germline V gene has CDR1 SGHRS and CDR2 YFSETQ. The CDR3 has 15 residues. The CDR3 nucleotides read TGCGCCAGCAGAAAAGGGGGACAGGGAAACTATGGCTACACCTTC. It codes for CASRKGGQGNYGYTF.

This CDR3 is CASSQESGYNEQFF. The CDR3 coding sequence is TGTGCCAGCAGCCAGGAAAGTGGATACAATGAGCAGTTCTTC. The rearrangement links TRBV7-2 to TRBJ2-1, with no clear D. Per germline, CDR1 SGHTA and CDR2 FQGNSA. Trimming left V 5 bases short and J 4 bases short, with 12 bases between. CDR3 size: 14 residues. The entire variable domain, with the rest obtained from reference TRBV7-2 and TRBJ2-1, is as follows: GAGVSQSPSNKVTEKGKDVELRCDPISGHTALYWYRQSLGQGLEFLIYFQGNSAPDKSGLPSDRFSAERTGGSVSTLTIQRTQQEDSAVYLCASSQESGYNEQFFGPGTRLTVL.

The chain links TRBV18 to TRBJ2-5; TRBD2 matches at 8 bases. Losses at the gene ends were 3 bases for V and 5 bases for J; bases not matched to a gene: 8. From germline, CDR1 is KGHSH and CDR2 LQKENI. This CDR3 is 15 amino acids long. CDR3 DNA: TGTGCCAGCTCACCTTACAGCGGGAGCGGGGAGACCCAGTACTTC. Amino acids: CASSPYSGSGETQYF.

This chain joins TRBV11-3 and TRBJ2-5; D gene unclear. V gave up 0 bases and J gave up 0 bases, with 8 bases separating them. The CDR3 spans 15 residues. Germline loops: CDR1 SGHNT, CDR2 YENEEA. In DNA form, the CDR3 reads TGTGCCAGCAGCTTAGAGGTGGGCCACCAAGAGACCCAGTACTTC. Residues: CASSLEVGHQETQYF. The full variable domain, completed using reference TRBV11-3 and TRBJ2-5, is EAGVVQSPRYKIIEKKQPVAFWCNPISGHNTLYWYLQNLGQGPELLIRYENEEAVDDSQLPKDRFSAERLKGVDSTLKIQPAELGDSAVYLCASSLEVGHQETQYFGPGTRLLVL.

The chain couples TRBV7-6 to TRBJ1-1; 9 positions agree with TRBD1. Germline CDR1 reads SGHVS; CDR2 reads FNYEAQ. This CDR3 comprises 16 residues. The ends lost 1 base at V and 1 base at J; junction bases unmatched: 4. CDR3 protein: CASSLGGGQGNTEAFF. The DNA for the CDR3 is TGTGCCAGCAGCTTAGGGGGGGGACAGGGGAACACTGAAGCTTTCTTT.

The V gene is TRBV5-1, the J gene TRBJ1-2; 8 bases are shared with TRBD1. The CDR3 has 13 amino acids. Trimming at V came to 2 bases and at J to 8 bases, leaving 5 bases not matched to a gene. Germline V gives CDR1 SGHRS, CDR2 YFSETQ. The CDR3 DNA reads TGCGCCAGCAGCTTTGGACAGGGAGAAGGCTACACCTTC. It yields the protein CASSFGQGEGYTF.

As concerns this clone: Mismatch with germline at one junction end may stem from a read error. The CDR3 coding sequence is TGTGCCAGCAGCTTTAAGCCGGGACATAACTTC. Protein product: CASSFKPGHNF. The chain has TRBV7-9 and TRBJ1-2; D perhaps matches TRBD1 (6 bases). Germline V lookup: CDR1 SEHNR, CDR2 FQNEAQ (reference sequence). The CDR3 contains 11 residues. The entire variable domain, with the rest obtained from reference TRBV7-9 and TRBJ1-2, is as follows: DTGVSQNPRHKITKRGQNVTFRCDPISEHNRLYWYRQTLGQGPEFLTYFQNEAQLEKSRLLSDRFSAERPKGSFSTLEIQRTEQGDSAMYLCASSFKPGHNFGSGTRLTVV.

The DNA of the CDR3 is TGTGCCAGCAGCTTAGCGGGTTGGAGCAAAGAGACCCAGTACTTC. It is translated as CASSLAGWSKETQYF. V usage is TRBV7-9 and J usage is TRBJ2-5; unclear D gene. There are 15 residues in the CDR3. CDR1 is SEHNR, CDR2 FQNEAQ, per germline (reference sequence). Trimming removed 0 bases at V and 3 bases at J, with 11 bases between.

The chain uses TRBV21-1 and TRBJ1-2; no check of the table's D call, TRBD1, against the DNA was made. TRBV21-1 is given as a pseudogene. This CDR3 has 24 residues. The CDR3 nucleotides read TGTGCCAGCAGCATTGGGACAGGGATACATTGTGGGGACAGGGATCATGACTGGATCTATGGCTACACCTTC. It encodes CASSIGTGIHCGDRDHDWIYGYTF.